A single T cell receptor beta chain is shown here with its context. The authors' processing: Amplified reference gene primers provided the basis for estimating nucleated cell counts. Data came from immunoSEQ multiplex PCR; TCRdb stores just in-frame clones and leaves some out. Clone size and the V and J calls come from that table; the DNA yielded D and trimming. This table holds roughly 210,000 clones, about nine tenths found once. The source of the sample is a study of blood T cell repertoires in COVID-19. For the study at large: The United States, Italy and Spain supplied acute and convalescent COVID-19 samples. T cells, B-cell-depleted T cells, or PBMCs provided the cDNA or gDNA that served as material.

Trimming cost V 0 bases and J 2 bases; bases outside gene matches: 6. The CDR3 length is 16 residues. Germline-derived CDR1 and CDR2 are SGHDT and YYEEEE. The TCR sequence derives from a man in his sixties or seventies with acute or convalescent COVID-19. The J gene is TRBJ1-2, the V gene TRBV5-6, with 8 bases lining up with TRBD1. Sequencing used peripheral blood. CDR3 in amino acids: CASSLETGVANYGYTF. The DNA of the CDR3 is TGTGCCAGCAGCTTGGAGACAGGGGTCGCCAACTATGGCTACACCTTC.